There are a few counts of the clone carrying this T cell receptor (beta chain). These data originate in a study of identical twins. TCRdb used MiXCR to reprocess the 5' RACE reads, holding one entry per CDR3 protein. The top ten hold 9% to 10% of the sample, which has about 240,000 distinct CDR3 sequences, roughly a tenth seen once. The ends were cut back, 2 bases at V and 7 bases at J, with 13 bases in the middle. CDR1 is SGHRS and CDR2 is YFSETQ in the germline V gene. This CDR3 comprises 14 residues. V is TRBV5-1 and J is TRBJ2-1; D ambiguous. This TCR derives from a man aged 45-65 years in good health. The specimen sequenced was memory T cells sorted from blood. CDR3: CASSFLVAENEQFF. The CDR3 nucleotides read TGCGCCAGCAGCTTTTTAGTTGCCGAGAATGAGCAGTTCTTC.